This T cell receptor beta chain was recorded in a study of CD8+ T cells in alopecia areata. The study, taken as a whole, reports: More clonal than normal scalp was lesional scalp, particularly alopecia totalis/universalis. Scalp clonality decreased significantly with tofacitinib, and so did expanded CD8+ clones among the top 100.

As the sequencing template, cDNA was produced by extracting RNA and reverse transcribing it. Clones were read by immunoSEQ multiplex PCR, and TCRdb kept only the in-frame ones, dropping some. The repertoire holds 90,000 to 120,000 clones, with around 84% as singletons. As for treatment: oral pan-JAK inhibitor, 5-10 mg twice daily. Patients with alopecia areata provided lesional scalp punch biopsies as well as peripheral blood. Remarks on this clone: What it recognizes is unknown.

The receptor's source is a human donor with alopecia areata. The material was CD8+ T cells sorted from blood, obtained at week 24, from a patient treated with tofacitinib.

In nucleotides, the CDR3 is TGTGCCAGCAGCTTCGGTGGCGCCTATGGCTACACCTTC. Its protein is CASSFGGAYGYTF. V is TRBV7-9 and J is TRBJ1-2; D gene ambiguous. V was clipped by 3 bases and J by 4 bases, with 9 bases between them. Germline V gives CDR1 SEHNR, CDR2 FQNEAQ (reference sequence). The CDR3 consists of 13 residues.